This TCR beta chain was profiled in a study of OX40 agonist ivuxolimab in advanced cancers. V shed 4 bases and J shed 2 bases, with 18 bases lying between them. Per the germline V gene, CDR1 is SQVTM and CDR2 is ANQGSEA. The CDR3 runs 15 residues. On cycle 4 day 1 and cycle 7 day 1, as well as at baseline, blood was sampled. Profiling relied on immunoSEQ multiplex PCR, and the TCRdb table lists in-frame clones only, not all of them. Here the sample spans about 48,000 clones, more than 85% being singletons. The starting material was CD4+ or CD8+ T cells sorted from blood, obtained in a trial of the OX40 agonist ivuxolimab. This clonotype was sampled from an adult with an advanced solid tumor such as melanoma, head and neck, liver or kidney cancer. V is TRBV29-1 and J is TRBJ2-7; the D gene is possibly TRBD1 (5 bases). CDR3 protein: CSVVLKGVGTYEQYF. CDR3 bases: TGCAGCGTTGTCCTCAAAGGGGTAGGAACCTACGAGCAGTACTTC.